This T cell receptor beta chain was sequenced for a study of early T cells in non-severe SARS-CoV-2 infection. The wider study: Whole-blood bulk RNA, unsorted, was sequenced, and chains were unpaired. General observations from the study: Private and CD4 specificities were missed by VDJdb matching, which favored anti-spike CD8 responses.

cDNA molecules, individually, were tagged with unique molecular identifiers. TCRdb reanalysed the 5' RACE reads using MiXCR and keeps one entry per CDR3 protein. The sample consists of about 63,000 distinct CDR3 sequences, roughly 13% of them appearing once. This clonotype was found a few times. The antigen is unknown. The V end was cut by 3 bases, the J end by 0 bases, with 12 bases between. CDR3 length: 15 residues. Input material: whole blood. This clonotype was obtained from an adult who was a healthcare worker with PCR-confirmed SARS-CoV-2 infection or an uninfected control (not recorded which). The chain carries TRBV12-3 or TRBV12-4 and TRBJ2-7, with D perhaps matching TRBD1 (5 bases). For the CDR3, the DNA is TGTGCCAGCAGTTTGGGGCCCCCGAGCTCCTACGAGCAGTACTTC. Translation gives CASSLGPPSSYEQYF.